A selection of T cell receptor beta chains follows, all from one sample in a study of breast tumors, draining lymph nodes, adjacent tissues. TCRdb fed the multiplex PCR reads into MiXCR, producing one record per CDR3 protein. The data hold some 120,000 distinct CDR3 sequences, with roughly 20% observed a single time. Specimen: axillary lymph node tissue. The receptors stem from a female donor with breast cancer. Some clones in this sample may be carry-over from other donors' samples. Each CDR3 is given with its conserved first and last residue. A D gene is named only where the DNA matches it firmly. Clone size appears in some rows only: once, few, many, or a class for an expanded clone.

CDR3aa | CDR3nt | abundance | j_gene | v_gene | d_gene
CASTGTSGPSPYNEQFF | TGTGCCAGCACCGGGACTAGCGGGCCGTCCCCCTACAATGAGCAGTTCTTC | few | TRBJ2-1 | TRBV7-2 | TRBD2
CASRATGFAYNEQFF | TGTGCCAGCAGGGCGACAGGGTTCGCCTACAATGAGCAGTTCTTC | many | TRBJ2-1 | TRBV6-1 | TRBD1
CAITPTGSTDTQYF | TGTGCCATAACCCCGACAGGGAGCACAGATACGCAGTATTTT | many | TRBJ2-3 | TRBV10-3 | TRBD1
CSARDGQDYEQYF | TGCAGTGCTAGAGATGGTCAGGACTACGAGCAGTACTTC | many | TRBJ2-7 | TRBV20-1 | NA
CASSLHTGANQPQHF | TGTGCCAGTAGTCTCCACACGGGGGCCAATCAGCCCCAGCATTTT | NA | TRBJ1-5 | TRBV19 | NA
CACTSDPYNEQFF | TGTGCCTGCACCTCAGATCCCTACAATGAGCAGTTCTTC | many | TRBJ2-1 | TRBV30 | NA
CASSTRLAGTDTQYF | TGTGCCAGCAGCACACGGCTAGCTGGCACAGATACGCAGTATTTT | few | TRBJ2-3 | TRBV28 | NA
CSARIKRGIGSYNEQFF | TGCAGTGCCCGCATAAAGAGGGGTATCGGCTCCTACAATGAGCAGTTCTTC | many | TRBJ2-1 | TRBV20-1 | NA
CASSPRDEKDTQYF | TGCGCCAGCAGTCCCCGAGACGAGAAAGATACGCAGTATTTT | many | TRBJ2-3 | TRBV4-1 | NA
CASSLTGTGGETQYF | TGCGCCAGCAGCTTAACCGGGACAGGGGGCGAGACCCAGTACTTC | many | TRBJ2-5 | TRBV5-1 | TRBD1
CASPAWLSEQYF | TGTGCCTCCCCTGCCTGGCTGTCAGAGCAGTACTTC | many | TRBJ2-7 | TRBV19 | NA
CSAATGTTYEQYF | TGCAGTGCCGCCACCGGGACCACCTACGAGCAGTACTTC | many | TRBJ2-7 | TRBV20-1 | NA
CASSCRDSFNEQFF | TGTGCCAGCAGTTGCCGGGACTCGTTTAATGAGCAGTTCTTC | many | TRBJ2-1 | TRBV12-3/TRBV12-4 | NA
CSAPQRWDRYSYEQYF | TGCAGTGCCCCTCAGAGATGGGACAGGTACTCCTACGAGCAGTACTTC | many | TRBJ2-7 | TRBV20-1 | TRBD1
CASSYGLGGARGEQYF | TGTGCCAGCAGTTACGGTTTAGGCGGGGCCCGGGGAGAGCAGTACTTC | many | TRBJ2-7 | TRBV6-5 | NA
CAWGKLSGSHNEQFF | TGTGCCTGGGGAAAACTTAGCGGGAGTCACAATGAGCAGTTCTTC | many | TRBJ2-1 | TRBV30 | TRBD2
CIGEDSKALYGYTF | TGCATTGGGGAGGATAGCAAGGCCCTCTATGGCTACACCTTC | many | TRBJ1-2 | TRBV20-1 | NA
CASSLRLGLAGGPPSYNEQFF | TGTGCCAGCAGCTTAAGGTTGGGACTAGCGGGAGGGCCCCCGTCCTACAATGAGCAGTTCTTC | many | TRBJ2-1 | TRBV7-9 | TRBD2
CASSPTVTSGLYNEQFF | TGCGCCAGCAGCCCTACGGTAACTAGCGGCCTCTACAATGAGCAGTTCTTC | many | TRBJ2-1 | TRBV5-1 | TRBD2
CATSGQTLREQYF | TGTGCCACCAGCGGACAGACCCTACGTGAGCAGTACTTC | many | TRBJ2-7 | TRBV15 | NA
CAANQGRRNTIYF | TGCGCCGCAAACCAGGGTCGGAGAAACACCATATATTTT | many | TRBJ1-3 | TRBV5-1 | NA
CSARGTREGSPGELFF | TGCAGTGCTAGAGGGACGCGGGAGGGGAGCCCCGGGGAGCTGTTTTTT | many | TRBJ2-2 | TRBV20-1 | TRBD2
CASSGRAIYGYTF | TGTGCCAGTAGTGGCCGGGCTATCTATGGCTACACCTTC | NA | TRBJ1-2 | TRBV19 | NA
CASSYSSGGPTNEKLFF | TGTGCCAGCAGTTACTCCTCGGGGGGCCCAACTAATGAAAAACTGTTTTTT | many | TRBJ1-4 | TRBV6-5 | NA
CASSPEMGVNTEAFF | TGCGCCAGCAGCCCAGAGATGGGTGTGAACACTGAAGCTTTCTTT | NA | TRBJ1-1 | TRBV5-1 | NA
CASSLTPRDEQYF | TGTGCCAGCAGCTTGACCCCCCGGGACGAGCAGTACTTC | many | TRBJ2-7 | TRBV5-6 | NA
CASSVVAGGADTQYF | TGTGCCAGCAGCGTAGTCGCGGGAGGGGCAGATACGCAGTATTTT | NA | TRBJ2-3 | TRBV9 | TRBD2
CASSQEVDTEKLFF | TGTGCCAGTAGTCAGGAGGTTGACACTGAAAAACTGTTTTTT | many | TRBJ1-4 | TRBV19 | NA
CASSGSGATDTQYF | TGTGCCAGCAGCGGGTCAGGGGCCACAGATACGCAGTATTTT | many | TRBJ2-3 | TRBV7-9 | NA
CSARDRLSGTYEQYF | TGCAGTGCTAGAGATCGGCTGTCAGGGACCTACGAGCAGTACTTC | many | TRBJ2-7 | TRBV20-1 | NA